The clone carrying this TCR beta chain was seen a handful of times. Authors' processing steps: Amplification of reference gene primers provided the estimated nucleated cell counts. Method: immunoSEQ multiplex PCR; TCRdb's copy keeps in-frame clones and lacks some. For V, J and clone size, that table is used; D and trimming come from the DNA. Of more than 250,000 clones in the sample, 86% were seen once. The sample is drawn from a study of blood T cell repertoires in COVID-19. Study at large: The study drew acute and convalescent COVID-19 samples from the United States, Italy and Spain. Sample material is recorded as cDNA or gDNA derived from T cells, B-cell-depleted T cells, or PBMCs.

The length of the CDR3 is 17 residues. The chain joins TRBV1 to TRBJ2-7; the table's TRBD2 call for D was not verified on the DNA. TRBV1 corresponds to a pseudogene. This clonotype originated in a man younger than 35 with active or convalescent COVID-19. Sample: peripheral blood. CDR3 in amino acids: CTSSPSLIAGAPYEQYF. In nucleotides, the CDR3 is TGCACCAGCAGCCCGTCGTTGATAGCGGGGGCCCCCTACGAGCAGTACTTC.